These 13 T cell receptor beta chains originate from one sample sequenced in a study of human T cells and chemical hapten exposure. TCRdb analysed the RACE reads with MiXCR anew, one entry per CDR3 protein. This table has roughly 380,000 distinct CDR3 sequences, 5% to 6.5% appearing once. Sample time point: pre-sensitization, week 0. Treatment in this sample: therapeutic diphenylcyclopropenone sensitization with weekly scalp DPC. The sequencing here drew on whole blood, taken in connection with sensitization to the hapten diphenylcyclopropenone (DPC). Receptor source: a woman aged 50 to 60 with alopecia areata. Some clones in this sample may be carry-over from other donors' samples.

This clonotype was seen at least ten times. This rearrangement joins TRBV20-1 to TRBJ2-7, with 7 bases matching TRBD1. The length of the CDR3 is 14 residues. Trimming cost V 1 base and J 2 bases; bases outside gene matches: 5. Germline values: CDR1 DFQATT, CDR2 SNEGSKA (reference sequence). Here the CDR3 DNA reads TGCAGTGCTAGAGGCCGGGACAGAGCCTACGAGCAGTACTTC. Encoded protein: CSARGRDRAYEQYF.

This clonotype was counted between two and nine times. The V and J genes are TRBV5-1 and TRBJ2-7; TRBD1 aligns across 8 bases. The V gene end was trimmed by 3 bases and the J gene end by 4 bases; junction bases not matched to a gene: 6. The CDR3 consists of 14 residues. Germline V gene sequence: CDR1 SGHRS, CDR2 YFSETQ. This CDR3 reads CASSWRQGAYEQYF. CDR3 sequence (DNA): TGCGCCAGCAGCTGGAGGCAGGGGGCGTACGAGCAGTACTTC.

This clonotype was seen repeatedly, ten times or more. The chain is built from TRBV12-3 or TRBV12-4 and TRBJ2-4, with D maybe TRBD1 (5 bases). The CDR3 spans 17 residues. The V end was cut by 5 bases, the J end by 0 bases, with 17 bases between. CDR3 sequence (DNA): TGTGCCAGCAGTCGTTTCGAGAGACAGCTAGCCAAAAACATTCAGTACTTC. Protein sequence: CASSRFERQLAKNIQYF.

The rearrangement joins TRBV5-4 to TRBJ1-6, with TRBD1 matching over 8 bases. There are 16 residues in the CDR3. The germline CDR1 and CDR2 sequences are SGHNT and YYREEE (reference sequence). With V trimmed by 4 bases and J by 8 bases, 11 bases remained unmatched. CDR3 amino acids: CASSLRTGRLDSPLHF. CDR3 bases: TGTGCCAGCAGCCTCCGGACAGGGAGGTTGGATTCACCCCTCCACTTT.

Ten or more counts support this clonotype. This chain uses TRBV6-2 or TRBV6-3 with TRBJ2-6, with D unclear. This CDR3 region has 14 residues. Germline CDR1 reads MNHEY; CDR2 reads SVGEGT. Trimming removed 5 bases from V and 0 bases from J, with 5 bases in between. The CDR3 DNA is TGTGCCAGCAGTCAGAGCTCTGGGGCCAACGTCCTGACTTTC. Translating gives CASSQSSGANVLTF.

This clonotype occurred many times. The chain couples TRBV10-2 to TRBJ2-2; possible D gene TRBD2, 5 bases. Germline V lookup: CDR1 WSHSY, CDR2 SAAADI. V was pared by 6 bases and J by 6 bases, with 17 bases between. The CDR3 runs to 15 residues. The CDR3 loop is CASSGLEAAAGELFF. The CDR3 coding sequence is TGCGCCAGCAGCGGTTTGGAGGCCGCCGCCGGGGAGCTGTTTTTT.

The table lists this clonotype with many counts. In DNA form, the CDR3 reads TGTGCCAGCAAAGGGGTCGGGGGCAATCAGCCCCAGCATTTT. It translates to CASKGVGGNQPQHF. V gene TRBV6-2 or TRBV6-3 combines with J gene TRBJ1-5; a weak D match, TRBD1 (5 bases). Trimming cost V 7 bases and J 2 bases, with 12 bases left between them. From germline, CDR1 is MNHEY and CDR2 SVGEGT. This CDR3 has 14 amino acids.

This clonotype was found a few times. CDR3: CSAKDRRIIHNEQYF. The CDR3 nucleotides read TGCAGTGCTAAGGACAGGAGGATTATCCACAACGAGCAGTACTTC. The chain carries TRBV20-1 and TRBJ2-7; the match to TRBD1 covers 7 bases. This CDR3 spans 15 amino acids. The germline gives CDR1 DFQATT, CDR2 SNEGSKA (reference sequence). J lost 5 bases, V lost 4 bases, and 14 bases had no gene match.

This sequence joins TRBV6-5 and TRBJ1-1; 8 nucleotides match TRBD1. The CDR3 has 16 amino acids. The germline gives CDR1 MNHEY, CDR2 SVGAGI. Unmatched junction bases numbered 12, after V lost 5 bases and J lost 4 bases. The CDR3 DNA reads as TGTGCCAGCAGTCCGACCCAGGGGGCGCGGGGCACTGAAGCTTTCTTT. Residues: CASSPTQGARGTEAFF.

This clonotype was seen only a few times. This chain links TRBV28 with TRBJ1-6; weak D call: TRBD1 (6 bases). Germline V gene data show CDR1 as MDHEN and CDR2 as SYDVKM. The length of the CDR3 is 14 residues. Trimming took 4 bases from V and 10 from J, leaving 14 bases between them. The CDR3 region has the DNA TGTGCCAGCAGTTCCCCCGGGACACCCTCACCCCTCCACTTT. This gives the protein CASSSPGTPSPLHF.

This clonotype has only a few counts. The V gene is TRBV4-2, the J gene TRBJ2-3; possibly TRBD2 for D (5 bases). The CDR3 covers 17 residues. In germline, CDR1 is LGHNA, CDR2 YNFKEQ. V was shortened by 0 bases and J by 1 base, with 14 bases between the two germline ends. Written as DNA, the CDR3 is TGTGCCAGCAGCCAAGACCCCCCTGCCGGGGGCACAGATACGCAGTATTTT. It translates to CASSQDPPAGGTDTQYF.

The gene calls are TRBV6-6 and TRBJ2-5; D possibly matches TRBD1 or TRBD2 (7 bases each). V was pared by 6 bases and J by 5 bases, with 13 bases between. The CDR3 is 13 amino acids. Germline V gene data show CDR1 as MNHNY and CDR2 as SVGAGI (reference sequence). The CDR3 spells CASSQGGGETQYF. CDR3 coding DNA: TGTGCCAGCAGCCAGGGGGGGGGCGAGACCCAGTACTTC.

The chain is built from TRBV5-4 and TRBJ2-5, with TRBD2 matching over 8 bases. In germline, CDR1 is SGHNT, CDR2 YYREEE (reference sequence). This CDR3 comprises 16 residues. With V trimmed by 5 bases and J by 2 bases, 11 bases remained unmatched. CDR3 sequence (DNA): TGTGCCAGCAGACCTAACATAGCGGGAATACAAGAGACCCAGTACTTC. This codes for CASRPNIAGIQETQYF.